One T cell receptor (beta chain) is described in this entry. Primers: 60 Vbeta forward and 13 Jbeta reverse. Assay used: immunoSEQ multiplex PCR; TCRdb lists only in-frame clones, some missing. The repertoire includes some 150,000 clones, about 72% of them detected once, and under 1.5% sits in the top ten. This CDR3 spans 16 amino acids. Germline V gene data show CDR1 as SEHNR and CDR2 as FQNEAQ (reference sequence). Trimming at V came to 5 bases and at J to 3 bases, leaving 4 bases not matched to a gene. This entry is derived from a study of cytomegalovirus exposure and HLA in healthy donors. Input material: PBMCs. The V gene is TRBV7-9, the J gene TRBJ2-2; 12 nucleotides agree with TRBD2. This receptor was obtained from a man aged 55-75 years in good health and CMV-seronegative. CDR3 sequence (DNA): TGTGCCAGCAGCCCTAGCGGGGGGGCTTACACCGGGGAGCTGTTTTTT. Its translation is CASSPSGGAYTGELFF.